Below, 28 T cell receptor beta chains from the same sample are listed, as sequenced in a study of cytotoxic CD8 clonotypes in ibrutinib-treated CLL. Measured with immunoSEQ multiplex PCR; TCRdb has only the in-frame clones, and not every one. The sample consists of about 160,000 clones, over 65% of them appearing once. Here the sequenced sample was PBMCs, taken after 12 months of ibrutinib treatment. The receptors were gathered from a human donor with chronic lymphocytic leukemia.

The chain links TRBV7-3 to TRBJ2-5, with 8 bases identical to TRBD2. This CDR3 contains 15 residues. CDR1 SGHTA and CDR2 FQGTGA come from the germline V gene. Unmatched junction bases numbered 8, after V lost 6 bases and J lost 2 bases. CDR3 protein: CASSSRRGGQETQYF. The CDR3 nucleotides are TGTGCCAGCAGTTCGCGTCGGGGGGGTCAAGAGACCCAGTACTTC.

V usage is TRBV19 and J usage is TRBJ1-5, with D possibly being TRBD1 (5 bases). The CDR3 length is 17 residues. V lost 7 bases to trimming and J lost 6 bases, with 25 bases between them. Looked up from germline, CDR1 is LNHDA and CDR2 is SQIVND (reference sequence). In DNA, the CDR3 is TGTGCCAGTACCTCTCGCGGGGAGGGGCGAACAACTCAGCCCCAGCATTTT. The encoded protein is CASTSRGEGRTTQPQHF.

The V and J genes are TRBV19 and TRBJ1-5; D is unresolved. The CDR3 covers 12 residues. The V and J ends lost 3 bases and 9 bases respectively, with 9 bases between them. From germline, CDR1 is LNHDA and CDR2 SQIVND (reference sequence). This chain's CDR3 is CASSIASGPQHF. Written as DNA, the CDR3 is TGTGCCAGTAGTATCGCGTCGGGGCCCCAGCATTTT.

This clone appeared a few times. V usage is TRBV7-2 and J usage is TRBJ1-2; tentatively, D is TRBD1 (5 bases). The CDR3 spans 14 residues. The V and J ends lost 5 bases and 6 bases respectively, with 16 bases between them. Germline V gene lookup returns CDR1 SGHTA and CDR2 FQGNSA. This CDR3 is CASSVDTGRDGYTF. The DNA for the CDR3 is TGTGCCAGCAGCGTCGATACGGGACGGGATGGCTACACCTTC.

A note on this clone: A read error is possible here, since a much larger clone lies one base away. The chain couples TRBV15 to TRBJ2-5; TRBD1 might be the D (6 bases). CDR1 is LNHNV, CDR2 YYDKDF, per germline (reference sequence). The CDR3 is made up of 13 amino acids. The CDR3: CATGHRDQGTQYF. For the CDR3, the DNA is TGTGCGACCGGACACAGGGACCAAGGGACCCAGTACTTC.

CDR3 in amino acids: CASSNGGLAETQYF. CDR3 coding DNA: TGTGCCAGTAGTAATGGTGGACTAGCGGAGACCCAGTACTTC. The chain employs TRBV19 and TRBJ2-5, with 9 bases that match TRBD2. Germline V gene data show CDR1 as LNHDA and CDR2 as SQIVND (reference sequence). V lost 4 bases, J lost 5 bases, and 5 bases stayed unmatched. CDR3 size: 14 residues.

This chain connects TRBV28 to TRBJ2-7; TRBD1 is a possible D gene (6 bases). Trimming pared 5 bases from V and 4 bases from J, leaving 9 bases between. In germline, CDR1 is MDHEN, CDR2 SYDVKM. The CDR3 has 12 residues. The CDR3 DNA reads TGTGCCAGCAGTCGGACAGAGTACGAGCAGTACTTC. It yields the protein CASSRTEYEQYF.

The V and J genes are TRBV9 and TRBJ2-3, with TRBD2 identical over 11 bases. The CDR3 covers 16 residues. V was clipped by 1 base and J by 0 bases; unmatched bases: 1. From germline, CDR1 is SGDLS and CDR2 YYNGEE. This chain's CDR3 is CASSVRLAGSTDTQYF. The DNA for the CDR3 is TGTGCCAGCAGCGTACGACTAGCGGGGAGCACAGATACGCAGTATTTT.

The chain recombines TRBV9 with TRBJ2-1; maybe TRBD1 (6 bases). The CDR3 covers 15 residues. Germline V gene lookup returns CDR1 SGDLS and CDR2 YYNGEE. Trimming stripped 3 bases from V and 8 bases from J, with 18 bases between. The CDR3 DNA reads TGTGCCAGCAGCGAGTGGGGGCCTAATGGTGATGAGCAGTTCTTC. This encodes CASSEWGPNGDEQFF.

This chain uses TRBV7-3 with TRBJ2-1; D is unresolved. Per the germline V gene, CDR1 is SGHTA and CDR2 is FQGTGA. Trimming took off 1 base at V and 0 bases at J, with 10 bases between the two ends. The CDR3 spans 16 residues. The CDR3 loop is CASSLRAESSYNEQFF. The DNA of the CDR3 is TGTGCCAGCAGCTTAAGGGCGGAAAGCTCCTACAATGAGCAGTTCTTC.

V is TRBV28 and J is TRBJ1-5; TRBD1 agrees at 9 bases. Per the germline V gene, CDR1 is MDHEN and CDR2 is SYDVKM. V shed 6 bases and J 1 base; nucleotides not matched to a gene: 22. The CDR3 spans 21 residues. CDR3 in DNA: TGTGCCAGCAGCTCGAATGCTGGTATCATTTACAGGGGGCGAAGCAATCAGCCCCAGCATTTT. The encoded protein is CASSSNAGIIYRGRSNQPQHF.

This rearrangement joins TRBV5-4 to TRBJ2-2; possibly TRBD1 or TRBD2 for D (5 bases each). CDR3 length equals 15 residues. Germline assignment: CDR1 SGHNT and CDR2 YYREEE (reference sequence). Trimming removed 0 bases at V and 3 bases at J, with 9 bases between. Here the CDR3 reads CASSLGGTDTGELFF. CDR3 nucleotides: TGTGCCAGCAGCTTGGGTGGGACCGACACCGGGGAGCTGTTTTTT.

The chain links TRBV5-8 to TRBJ2-2; either TRBD1 or TRBD2 may supply D (6 bases each). Germline loops: CDR1 SGHTS, CDR2 YDEGEE. With 4 bases removed from V and 1 base from J, the gap between germline ends came to 14 bases. CDR3 size: 16 residues. The CDR3: CASSPSEGGNTGELFF. The CDR3 DNA is TGTGCCAGCAGCCCCTCGGAGGGGGGGAACACCGGGGAGCTGTTTTTT.

This clone occurred once. The chain joins TRBV7-2 to TRBJ1-3; tentative D call: TRBD1 (5 bases). Germline V lookup: CDR1 SGHTA, CDR2 FQGNSA. The CDR3 sequence is 16 residues long. V lost 0 bases, J lost 4 bases, and 13 bases lay in between. The DNA for the CDR3 is TGTGCCAGCAGCTTAGCGACGGGGCTTGCGGGAAACACCATATATTTT. Its protein product is CASSLATGLAGNTIYF.

The chain employs TRBV6-6 and TRBJ2-7; D is perhaps TRBD2 (6 bases). Germline V gene sequence: CDR1 MNHNY, CDR2 SVGAGI (reference sequence). This CDR3 is built from 14 residues. The ends were cut back, 0 bases at V and 6 bases at J, with 12 bases in the middle. CDR3 residues: CASSYSEGPGEQYF. CDR3 in DNA: TGTGCCAGCAGTTACTCGGAGGGTCCCGGCGAGCAGTACTTC.

This sequence joins TRBV30 and TRBJ2-2; D is unresolved. Between the trimmed V and J ends, which lost 0 bases and 7 bases, there was a span of 6 bases. Germline lookup yields CDR1 GTSNPN and CDR2 SVGIG (reference sequence). CDR3 length: 12 amino acids. The CDR3 DNA reads TGTGCCTGGAGTGTACTAATCGGGGAGCTGTTTTTT. It encodes CAWSVLIGELFF.

The chain combines TRBV10-2 with TRBJ2-1; D gene ambiguous. Trimming removed 3 bases from V and 8 bases from J, with 14 bases in between. Germline V gene data show CDR1 as WSHSY and CDR2 as SAAADI. The CDR3 covers 14 residues. CDR3 sequence (DNA): TGCGCCAGCAGTGAATTCGGCCGCATTGATGAGCAGTTCTTC. Its translation: CASSEFGRIDEQFF.

V and J are TRBV11-2 and TRBJ2-7; TRBD1 might be the D (6 bases). V was trimmed by 2 bases and J by 5 bases, leaving 10 bases between them. Germline lookup yields CDR1 SGHAT and CDR2 FQNNGV. The CDR3 totals 13 residues. The CDR3 sequence: CASSLQGTHEQYF. CDR3 nucleotides: TGTGCCAGCAGCTTACAGGGGACCCACGAGCAGTACTTC. Full variable domain (outside the CDR3, taken from reference TRBV11-2 and TRBJ2-7): EAGVAQSPRYKIIEKRQSVAFWCNPISGHATLYWYQQILGQGPKLLIQFQNNGVVDDSQLPKDRFSAERLKGVDSTLKIQPAKLEDSAVYLCASSLQGTHEQYFGPGTRLTVT.

The V and J genes are TRBV28 and TRBJ2-7; TRBD2 aligns across 10 bases. J lost 5 bases, V lost 7 bases, and 14 bases had no gene match. CDR3 length: 16 amino acids. Germline loops: CDR1 MDHEN, CDR2 SYDVKM. For the CDR3, the DNA is TGTGCCAGCACCGACCAGAGAGCGGGAGGGCCCGACGAGCAGTACTTC. This codes for CASTDQRAGGPDEQYF.

The sample holds one count of this clone. V usage is TRBV6-4 and J usage is TRBJ1-1; TRBD1 matches at 9 bases. CDR3 length equals 14 residues. Germline CDR1 MRHNA, CDR2 SNTAGT. Trimming took 6 bases from V and 5 from J; bases not matched to a gene: 7. The CDR3 region has the DNA TGTGCCAGCAGGCGGACAGGGGATGGGACTGAAGCTTTCTTT. It yields the protein CASRRTGDGTEAFF.

The rearrangement links TRBV27 to TRBJ2-7, with D unresolved. CDR3 length: 14 amino acids. Germline assignment: CDR1 MNHEY and CDR2 SMNVEV (reference sequence). V was trimmed by 6 bases and J by 7 bases, leaving 19 bases between them. DNA for the CDR3: TGTGCCAGCAGGTCCGTGGGCGAAGTAAGGGAGCAGTACTTC. This translates into CASRSVGEVREQYF.

This chain uses TRBV28 with TRBJ1-5; D unresolved. CDR1 MDHEN and CDR2 SYDVKM come from the germline V gene. This CDR3 has 13 amino acids. V dropped 6 bases and J dropped 6 bases, with 12 bases sitting between them. DNA for the CDR3: TGTGCCAGCAGCCTAATGGAGGGTCAGCCCCAGCATTTT. Translating it yields CASSLMEGQPQHF.

The chain links TRBV27 to TRBJ2-7, with 9 bases that match TRBD1. Unmatched junction bases numbered 7, after V lost 6 bases and J lost 7 bases. Germline CDR1 MNHEY, CDR2 SMNVEV (reference sequence). This CDR3 has 13 residues. The CDR3 sequence is CASRRDRVREQYF. The DNA of the CDR3 is TGTGCCAGCAGGCGGGACAGGGTTCGAGAGCAGTACTTC.

The chain uses TRBV12-2 and TRBJ2-2. TRBV12-2 is tagged as a pseudogene. The CDR3 totals 15 residues. CDR3 sequence (DNA): TGTGCAAGTCGCCGGTTGTGGGATCGCACCGGGGAGCTGTTTTTT. Translating it yields CASRRLWDRTGELFF.

This clone showed up just a few times. This rearrangement joins TRBV5-4 to TRBJ2-3; 9 bases fit TRBD2. This CDR3 has 15 residues. V trimming: 4 bases; J trimming: 2 bases; junction bases outside the gene matches: 5. Per the germline V gene, CDR1 is SGHNT and CDR2 is YYREEE (reference sequence). As DNA, the CDR3 is TGTGCCAGCAGCCGTGCGGGGGGGCCCACAGATACGCAGTATTTT. Its protein is CASSRAGGPTDTQYF.

The CDR3 region is CASSFPDRGILGSEQYF. In DNA, the CDR3 is TGTGCCAGCAGTTTTCCCGACAGGGGAATCCTTGGGTCCGAGCAGTACTTC. This rearrangement joins TRBV28 to TRBJ2-7, with TRBD1 identical over 8 bases. The germline V gene encodes CDR1 MDHEN and CDR2 SYDVKM. V shed 3 bases and J 6 bases; nucleotides not matched to a gene: 16. This CDR3 region has 17 residues.

V gene TRBV28 combines with J gene TRBJ1-1; D is uncertain. Germline CDR1 is MDHEN and CDR2 is SYDVKM. The V end was cut by 6 bases, the J end by 5 bases, with 7 bases between. CDR3 size: 11 residues. The DNA for the CDR3 is TGTGCCAGCAGCCTTAGTACTGAAGCTTTCTTT. It translates to CASSLSTEAFF.

The J gene is TRBJ1-1, the V gene TRBV28, with D possibly being TRBD1 (6 bases). Germline values: CDR1 MDHEN, CDR2 SYDVKM. The V and J ends lost 6 bases and 12 bases respectively, with 20 bases between them. The CDR3 is made up of 13 amino acids. Written as DNA, the CDR3 is TGTGCCAGCAGCCTAGGGTCCAGGGGTAGGTCTTTCTTT. Translation: CASSLGSRGRSFF.